Below are 10 T cell receptor beta chains sequenced from a single sample in a study of cytotoxic CD8 clonotypes in ibrutinib-treated CLL. This table comes from immunoSEQ multiplex PCR, and its TCRdb copy is limited to in-frame clones, with some not included. Seen here are fewer than 90,000 clones, around 65% observed once, and the top ten hold roughly 5.7%. The input for sequencing was PBMCs, taken after 12 months of ibrutinib treatment. The source of these receptors is a human donor with chronic lymphocytic leukemia.

The rearrangement uses TRBV15 and TRBJ2-7; D remains unclear. The CDR3 totals 13 residues. V gave up 0 bases and J gave up 4 bases, with 7 bases separating them. Germline V lookup: CDR1 LNHNV, CDR2 YYDKDF (reference sequence). In DNA, the CDR3 is TGTGCCACCAGCAGAGATTTGAAGTACGAGCAGTACTTC. It is translated as CATSRDLKYEQYF.

The chain has TRBV6-6 and TRBJ1-2, with a possible D match to TRBD1 (5 bases). The germline gives CDR1 MNHNY, CDR2 SVGAGI (reference sequence). Trimming took off 6 bases at V and 6 bases at J, with 17 bases between the two ends. There are 14 residues in the CDR3. The chain's CDR3 is CASRPPGGSDGYTF. The CDR3 DNA follows: TGTGCCAGCAGGCCCCCGGGGGGGAGCGATGGCTACACCTTC.

The chain links TRBV4-1 to TRBJ2-7, with 7 bases fitting TRBD1. V gave up 1 base and J gave up 2 bases; unmatched junction bases: 8. CDR1 is MGHRA and CDR2 is YSYEKL in the germline V gene. The CDR3 contains 16 residues. The CDR3 protein is CASSQVPRQGAYEQYF. CDR3 coding DNA: TGCGCCAGCAGCCAAGTCCCGCGGCAGGGGGCCTACGAGCAGTACTTC.

V gene TRBV7-6 combines with J gene TRBJ2-2; weak D call: TRBD2 (5 bases). The CDR3 contains 15 residues. Trimming took 5 bases from V and 1 from J, leaving 11 bases between them. Germline V gene sequence: CDR1 SGHVS, CDR2 FNYEAQ. CDR3 residues: CASSPRTQNTGELFF. The CDR3 bases are TGTGCCAGCAGCCCCCGGACTCAGAACACCGGGGAGCTGTTTTTT. Complete variable domain (other parts from reference TRBV7-6 and TRBJ2-2): GAGVSQSPRYKVTKRGQDVALRCDPISGHVSLYWYRQALGQGPEFLTYFNYEAQQDKSGLPNDRFSAERPEGSISTLTIQRTEQRDSAMYRCASSPRTQNTGELFFGEGSRLTVL.

The chain has TRBV30 and TRBJ1-1; 8 positions agree with TRBD1. The germline V gene has CDR1 GTSNPN and CDR2 SVGIG (reference sequence). The J segment lost 7 bases and the V segment lost 3 bases, leaving 4 bases of the junction unmatched. The CDR3 sequence is 12 residues long. Here the CDR3 reads CAWSRGTGEAFF. Here the CDR3 DNA reads TGTGCCTGGAGCCGTGGGACAGGTGAAGCTTTCTTT.

The chain has TRBV7-8 and TRBJ2-1, with 11 positions matching TRBD2. CDR1 and CDR2 (germline): SGHVS, FQNEAQ. The CDR3 spans 17 residues. After removal of 0 bases from V and 4 bases from J, the junction contained 5 bases not matched to a gene. In nucleotides, the CDR3 is TGTGCCAGCAGCTTAGCACTAGCGGGGGTCCTGTACAATGAGCAGTTCTTC. Translated, it gives CASSLALAGVLYNEQFF.

The chain combines TRBV7-9 with TRBJ1-6; D perhaps matches TRBD1 (6 bases). This CDR3 spans 14 amino acids. Germline lookup yields CDR1 SEHNR and CDR2 FQNEAQ (reference sequence). The germline V and J ends were trimmed by 6 bases and 7 bases, with 13 bases remaining between them. The CDR3 bases are TGTGCCAGCAGGAAAAGGGGACAAAATTCACCCCTCCACTTT. Protein sequence: CASRKRGQNSPLHF.

The V gene is TRBV6-1, the J gene TRBJ2-5, with a weak D call TRBD2 (6 bases). This CDR3 region has 15 residues. Germline CDR1 is MNHNS and CDR2 is SASEGT. V was trimmed by 6 bases and J by 4 bases, leaving 18 bases between them. CDR3 DNA sequence: TGTGCCAGCAGCCTATGGGACTCACGCGGAGAGACCCAGTACTTC. Amino acid sequence: CASSLWDSRGETQYF.

This chain links TRBV7-3 with TRBJ2-6; D unclear. Germline V gene lookup returns CDR1 SGHTA and CDR2 FQGTGA. The CDR3 is made up of 14 amino acids. With 7 bases removed from V and 0 bases from J, the gap between germline ends came to 7 bases. For the CDR3, the DNA is TGTGCCAGCAAATCGAGCTCTGGGGCCAACGTCCTGACTTTC. It codes for CASKSSSGANVLTF.

The chain is built from TRBV5-8 and TRBJ1-4, with 8 bases matching TRBD1. V lost 4 bases to trimming and J lost 7 bases; unmatched junction nucleotides: 15. The V gene's germline CDR1 is SGHTS and CDR2 YDEGEE. The CDR3 is 17 amino acids. The CDR3 DNA reads TGTGCCAGCAGCCTGCCACCAGGGGGCCCATTTGCTGAAAAACTGTTTTTT. It encodes CASSLPPGGPFAEKLFF.